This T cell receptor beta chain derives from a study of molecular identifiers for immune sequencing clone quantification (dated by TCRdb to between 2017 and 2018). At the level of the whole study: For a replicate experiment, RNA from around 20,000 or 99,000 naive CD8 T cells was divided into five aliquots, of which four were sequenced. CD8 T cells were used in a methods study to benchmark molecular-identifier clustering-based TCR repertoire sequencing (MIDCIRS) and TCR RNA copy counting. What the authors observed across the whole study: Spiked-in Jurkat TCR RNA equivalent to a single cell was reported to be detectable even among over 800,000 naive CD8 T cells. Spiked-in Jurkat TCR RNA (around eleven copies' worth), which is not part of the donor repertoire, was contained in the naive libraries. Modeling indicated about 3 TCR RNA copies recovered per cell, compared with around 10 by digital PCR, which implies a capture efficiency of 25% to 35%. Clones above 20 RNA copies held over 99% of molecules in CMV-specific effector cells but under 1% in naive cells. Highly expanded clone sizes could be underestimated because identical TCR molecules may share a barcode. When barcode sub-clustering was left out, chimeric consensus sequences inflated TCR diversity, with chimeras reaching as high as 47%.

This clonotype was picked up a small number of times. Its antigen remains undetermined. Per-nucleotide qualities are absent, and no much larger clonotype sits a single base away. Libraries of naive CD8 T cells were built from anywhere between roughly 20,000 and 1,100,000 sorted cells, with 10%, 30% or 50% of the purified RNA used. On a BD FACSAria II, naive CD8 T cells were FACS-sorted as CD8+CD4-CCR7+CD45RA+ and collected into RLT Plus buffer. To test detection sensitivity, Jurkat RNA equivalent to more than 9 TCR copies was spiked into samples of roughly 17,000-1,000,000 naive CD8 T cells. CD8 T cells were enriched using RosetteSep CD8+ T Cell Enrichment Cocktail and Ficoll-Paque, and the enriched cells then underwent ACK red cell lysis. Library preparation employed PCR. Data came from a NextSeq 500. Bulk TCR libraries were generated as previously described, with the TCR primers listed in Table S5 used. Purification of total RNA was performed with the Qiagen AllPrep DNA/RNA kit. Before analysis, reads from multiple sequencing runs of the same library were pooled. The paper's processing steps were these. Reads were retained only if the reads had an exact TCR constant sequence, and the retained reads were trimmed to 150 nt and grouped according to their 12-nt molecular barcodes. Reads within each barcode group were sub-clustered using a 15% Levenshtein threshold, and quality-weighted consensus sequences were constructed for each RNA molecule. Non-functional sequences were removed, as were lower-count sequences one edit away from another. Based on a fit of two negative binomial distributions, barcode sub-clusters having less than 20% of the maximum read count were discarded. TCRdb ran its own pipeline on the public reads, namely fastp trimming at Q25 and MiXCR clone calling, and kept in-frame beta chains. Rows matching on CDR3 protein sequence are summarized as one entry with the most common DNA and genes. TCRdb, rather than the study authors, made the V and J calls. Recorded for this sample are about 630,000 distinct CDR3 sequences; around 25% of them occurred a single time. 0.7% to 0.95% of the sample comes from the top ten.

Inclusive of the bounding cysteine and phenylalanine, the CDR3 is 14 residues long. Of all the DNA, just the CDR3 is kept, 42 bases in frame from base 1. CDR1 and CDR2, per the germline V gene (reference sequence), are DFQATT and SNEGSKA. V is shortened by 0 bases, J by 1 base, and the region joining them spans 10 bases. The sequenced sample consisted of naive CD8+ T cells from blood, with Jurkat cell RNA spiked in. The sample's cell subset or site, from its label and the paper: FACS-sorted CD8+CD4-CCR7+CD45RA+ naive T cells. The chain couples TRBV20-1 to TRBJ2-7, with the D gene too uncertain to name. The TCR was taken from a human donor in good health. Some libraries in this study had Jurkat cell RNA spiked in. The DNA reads TGCAGTGCTAGAGATCAAATCACTTCCTACGAGCAGTACTTC. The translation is CSARDQITSYEQYF.